This TCR beta chain was observed in a study of cytomegalovirus exposure and HLA in healthy donors. Primers included in the PCR were 60 Vbeta and 13 Jbeta primers. TCRdb's table, derived via immunoSEQ multiplex PCR, lists solely in-frame clones and lacks some. The sample gives over 100,000 clones, 73% of which show up once; over 7.5% is in the top ten. Worth noting for this clone: Antigen: not known.

Broader study findings: Prior analysis indicated that the majority of TCR beta V segments exhibited productivity approximately 87% or approximately 30% of the time.

Germline lookup yields CDR1 SQVTM and CDR2 ANQGSEA. With 4 bases removed from V and 4 bases from J, the gap between germline ends came to 11 bases. The CDR3 contains 12 residues. Material for sequencing was PBMCs. V is TRBV29-1 and J is TRBJ2-7, with D maybe TRBD2 (6 bases). The origin of this receptor is a man between 35 and 55 years old in good health and CMV-seronegative. The DNA of the CDR3 is TGCAGCGTTGCGTACGGGGGATACGAGCAGTACTTC. The encoded protein is CSVAYGGYEQYF.